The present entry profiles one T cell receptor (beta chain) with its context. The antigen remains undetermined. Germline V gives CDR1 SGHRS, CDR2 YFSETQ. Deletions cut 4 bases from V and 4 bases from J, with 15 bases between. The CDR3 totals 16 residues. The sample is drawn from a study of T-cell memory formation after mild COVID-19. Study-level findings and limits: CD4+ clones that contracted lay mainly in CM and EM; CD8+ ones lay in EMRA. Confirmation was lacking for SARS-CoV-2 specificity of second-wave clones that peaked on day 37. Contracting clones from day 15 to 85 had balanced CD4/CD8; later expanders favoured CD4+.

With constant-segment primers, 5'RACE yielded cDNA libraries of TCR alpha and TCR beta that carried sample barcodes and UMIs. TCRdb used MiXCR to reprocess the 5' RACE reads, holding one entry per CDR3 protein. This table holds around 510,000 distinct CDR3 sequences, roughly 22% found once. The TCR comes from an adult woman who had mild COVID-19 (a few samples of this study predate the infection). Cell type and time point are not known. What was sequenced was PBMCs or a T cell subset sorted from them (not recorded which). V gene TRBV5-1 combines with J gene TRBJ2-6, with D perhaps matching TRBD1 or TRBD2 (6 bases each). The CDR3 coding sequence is TGCGCCAGCAGCCCACGATCGGGGGCCGGGGCCAACGTCCTGACTTTC. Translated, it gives CASSPRSGAGANVLTF.